This T cell receptor (beta chain) was documented in a study of cytomegalovirus exposure and HLA in healthy donors. Across the whole study: When 350 to 400 donors were genotyped, 80% to 90% of them were found to fall in the Caucasian-associated ancestry cluster.

Vbeta (60) and Jbeta (13) primers were used in the PCR. Only in-frame clones appear in the TCRdb table, and some are missing; sequencing was by immunoSEQ multiplex PCR. The sample consists of over 200,000 clones, roughly 75% of them appearing once. With respect to this clone: Its specificity is not known.

Study-level findings and limits: According to reports, the classifier identified cytomegalovirus status with high specificity and sensitivity. According to a later analysis, donors in an Asian-associated ancestry cluster reportedly had fewer N-insertions than the 666-donor mean.

V lost 6 bases to trimming and J lost 1 base, with 9 bases between them. CDR1 and CDR2 from the germline V gene are MNHEY and SMNVEV (reference sequence). CDR3 length: 13 amino acids. This clonotype was sampled from a woman in her twenties or thirties in good health and CMV-seronegative. Sequenced input: PBMCs. This chain uses TRBV27 with TRBJ2-5; D uncertain. CDR3 loop: CASRPHSQETQYF. DNA for the CDR3: TGTGCCAGCAGGCCGCATAGCCAAGAGACCCAGTACTTC.